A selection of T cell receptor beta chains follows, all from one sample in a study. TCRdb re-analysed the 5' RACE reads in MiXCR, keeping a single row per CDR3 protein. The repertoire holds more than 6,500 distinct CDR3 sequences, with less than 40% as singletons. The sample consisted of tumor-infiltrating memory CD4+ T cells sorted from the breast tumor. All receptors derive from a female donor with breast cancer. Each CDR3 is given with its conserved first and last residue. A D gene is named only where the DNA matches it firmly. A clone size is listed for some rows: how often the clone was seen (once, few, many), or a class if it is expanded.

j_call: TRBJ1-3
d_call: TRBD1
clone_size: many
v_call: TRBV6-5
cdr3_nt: TGTGCCAGCACCAGGGGGCCCGGAAACACCATATATTTT
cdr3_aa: CASTRGPGNTIYF

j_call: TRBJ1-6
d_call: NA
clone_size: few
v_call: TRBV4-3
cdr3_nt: TGCGCCAGCAGCCAAGAAGGGCCCAATAATTCACCCCTCCACTTT
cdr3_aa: CASSQEGPNNSPLHF

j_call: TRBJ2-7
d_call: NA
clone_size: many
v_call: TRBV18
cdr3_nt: TGTGCCAGCTCACCAGCGACGACCTACGAGCAGTACTTC
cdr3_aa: CASSPATTYEQYF

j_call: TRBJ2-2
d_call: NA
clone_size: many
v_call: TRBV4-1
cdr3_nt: TGCGCCAGCAGCCAAGACCAGGGGGGGGCGAGCACCGGGGAGCTGTTTTTT
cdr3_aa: CASSQDQGGASTGELFF

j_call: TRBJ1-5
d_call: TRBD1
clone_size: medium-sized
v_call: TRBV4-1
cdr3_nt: TGCGCCAGCAGCCAAGGACAGGGTGGGCATCAGCCCCAGCATTTT
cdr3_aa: CASSQGQGGHQPQHF

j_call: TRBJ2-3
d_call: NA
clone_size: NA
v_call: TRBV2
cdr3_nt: TGTGCCAACAGTAACCCCGGAGGGCCAGATACGCAGTATTTT
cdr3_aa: CANSNPGGPDTQYF

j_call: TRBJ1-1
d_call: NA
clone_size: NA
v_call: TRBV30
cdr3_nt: TGTGCCTGGAGTACCGACACTGAAGCTTTCTTT
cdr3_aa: CAWSTDTEAFF

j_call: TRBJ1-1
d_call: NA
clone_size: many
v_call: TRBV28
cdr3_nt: TGTGCCAGCAGTCTAAGGACATTCCGGTTGAACACTGAAGCTTTCTTT
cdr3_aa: CASSLRTFRLNTEAFF

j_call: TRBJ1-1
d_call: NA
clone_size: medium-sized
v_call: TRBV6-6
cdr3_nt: TGTGCCAGCAGTCGCGGGGGGATGAACACTGAAGCTTTCTTT
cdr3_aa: CASSRGGMNTEAFF

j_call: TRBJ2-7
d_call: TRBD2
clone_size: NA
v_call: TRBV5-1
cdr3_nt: TGCGCCAGCAGCCCTGAGGCGGGAGCCTACGAGCAGTACTTC
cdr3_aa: CASSPEAGAYEQYF

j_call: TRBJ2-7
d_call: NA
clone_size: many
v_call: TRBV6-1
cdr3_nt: TGTGCCAGCAGTGAAGCATTCATCGCTTCTTGGGGACTTAGACAGGGTCAGTCCTACGAGCAGTACTTC
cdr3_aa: CASSEAFIASWGLRQGQSYEQYF

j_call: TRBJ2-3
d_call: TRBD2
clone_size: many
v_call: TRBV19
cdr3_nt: TGTGCCAGTAGTTCGGGACTACCAAGCACAGATACGCAGTATTTT
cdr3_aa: CASSSGLPSTDTQYF

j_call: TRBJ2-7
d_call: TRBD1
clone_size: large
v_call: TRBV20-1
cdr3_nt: TGCAGTGCTAGCGAGACAGGGGGTTTGGGCGAGCAGTACTTC
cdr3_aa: CSASETGGLGEQYF

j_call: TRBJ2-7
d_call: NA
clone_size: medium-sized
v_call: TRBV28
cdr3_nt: TGTGCCAGCAGTTTGGTGACTAGCTACGAGCAGTACTTC
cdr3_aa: CASSLVTSYEQYF

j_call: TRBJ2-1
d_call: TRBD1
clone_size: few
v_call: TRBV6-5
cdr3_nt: TGTGCCAGCAGCCCAAGGACAGGGCAGCAGTTCTTC
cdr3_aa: CASSPRTGQQFF

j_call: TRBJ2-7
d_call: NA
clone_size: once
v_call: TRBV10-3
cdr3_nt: TGTGCCATCAGTGCAGCGAGCGCGGGGCCTTCCTACGAGCAGTACTTC
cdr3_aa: CAISAASAGPSYEQYF

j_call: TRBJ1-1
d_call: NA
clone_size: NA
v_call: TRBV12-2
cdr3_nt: TGTACAAGTCGCTGGGGACAGGGCCCCAACACTGAAGCTTTCTTT
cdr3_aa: CTSRWGQGPNTEAFF

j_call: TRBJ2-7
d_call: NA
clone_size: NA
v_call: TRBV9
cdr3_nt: TGTGCCAGCAGAGAGTTTGATTTACACGAGCAGTACTTC
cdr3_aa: CASREFDLHEQYF

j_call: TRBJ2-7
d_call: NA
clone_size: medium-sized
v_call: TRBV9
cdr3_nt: TGTGCCAGCAGCGTAGGGAGGTCGACCTACGAGCAGTACTTC
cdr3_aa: CASSVGRSTYEQYF

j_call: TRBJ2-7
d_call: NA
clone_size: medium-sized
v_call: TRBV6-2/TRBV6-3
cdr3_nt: TGTGCCAGCAGCGATAATAGGGACTCCTACGAGCAGTACTTC
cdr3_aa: CASSDNRDSYEQYF

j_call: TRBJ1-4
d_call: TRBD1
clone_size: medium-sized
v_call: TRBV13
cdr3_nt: TGTGCCAGCAGTACAGGGGCCGGCTTATCTAATGAAAAACTGTTTTTT
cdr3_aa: CASSTGAGLSNEKLFF

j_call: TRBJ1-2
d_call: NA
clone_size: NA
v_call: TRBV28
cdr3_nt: TGTGCCAGCAGTCTCGGGCAAGGTGACTACACCTTC
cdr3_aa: CASSLGQGDYTF

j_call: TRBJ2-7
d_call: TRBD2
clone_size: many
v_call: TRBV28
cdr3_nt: TGTGCCAGCAGTTTATTGACTAGCGGGAGCTACGAGCAGTACTTC
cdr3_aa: CASSLLTSGSYEQYF

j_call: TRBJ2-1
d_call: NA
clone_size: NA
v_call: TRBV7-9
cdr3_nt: TGTGTCAGCAGCTTAGAAGACAATGAGCAGTTCTTC
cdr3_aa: CVSSLEDNEQFF

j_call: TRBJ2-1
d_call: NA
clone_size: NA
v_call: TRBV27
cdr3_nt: TGTGCCAGCAGTTTACTAGCCAGGATTAACAATGAGCAGTTCTTC
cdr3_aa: CASSLLARINNEQFF

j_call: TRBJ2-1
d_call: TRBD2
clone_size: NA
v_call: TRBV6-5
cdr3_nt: TGTGCCAGCAGTTACTTCTCCGGGACTAGATATGAGCAGTTCTTC
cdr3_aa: CASSYFSGTRYEQFF

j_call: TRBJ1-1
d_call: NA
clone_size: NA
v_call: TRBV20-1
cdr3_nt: TGCAGTGCTAGAGATCTGGGGTCGGGCACTGAAGCTTTCTTT
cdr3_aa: CSARDLGSGTEAFF

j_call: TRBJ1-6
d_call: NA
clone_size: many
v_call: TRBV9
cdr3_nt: TGTGCCAGCGGGAAACAGGGTCGGAATTCACCCCTCCACTTT
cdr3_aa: CASGKQGRNSPLHF

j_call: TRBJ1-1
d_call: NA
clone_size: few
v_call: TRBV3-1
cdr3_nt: TGTGCCAGCAGCTGGACGGACGGGGGGACTGAAGCTTTCTTT
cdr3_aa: CASSWTDGGTEAFF

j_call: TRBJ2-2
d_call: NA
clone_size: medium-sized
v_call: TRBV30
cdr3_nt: TGTGCCTGGAGTGAGCAGTTTGCCGGGGAGCTGTTTTTT
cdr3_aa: CAWSEQFAGELFF

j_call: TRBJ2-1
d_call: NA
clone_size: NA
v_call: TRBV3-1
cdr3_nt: TGTGCCAGCAGCCGCACCCACCTTGCGGGACACCCTGAGCAGTTCTTC
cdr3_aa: CASSRTHLAGHPEQFF

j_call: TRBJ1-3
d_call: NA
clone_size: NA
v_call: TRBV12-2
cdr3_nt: TGTGCAAGTCGCTCGATTAAAACTGGTGGAAACACCATATATTTT
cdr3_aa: CASRSIKTGGNTIYF

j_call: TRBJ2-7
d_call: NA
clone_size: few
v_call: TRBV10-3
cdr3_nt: TGTGCCATCAGTAAGACCTCTCACGAGCAGTACTTC
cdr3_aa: CAISKTSHEQYF

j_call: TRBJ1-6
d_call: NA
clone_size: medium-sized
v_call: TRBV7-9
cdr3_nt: TGTGCCAGCAGCCCGGGATATAATTCACCCCTCCACTTT
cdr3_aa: CASSPGYNSPLHF

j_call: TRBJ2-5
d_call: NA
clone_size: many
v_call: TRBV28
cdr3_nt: TGTGCCAGCAGATCAAAGGGAGACAACCAAGAGACCCAGTACTTC
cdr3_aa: CASRSKGDNQETQYF